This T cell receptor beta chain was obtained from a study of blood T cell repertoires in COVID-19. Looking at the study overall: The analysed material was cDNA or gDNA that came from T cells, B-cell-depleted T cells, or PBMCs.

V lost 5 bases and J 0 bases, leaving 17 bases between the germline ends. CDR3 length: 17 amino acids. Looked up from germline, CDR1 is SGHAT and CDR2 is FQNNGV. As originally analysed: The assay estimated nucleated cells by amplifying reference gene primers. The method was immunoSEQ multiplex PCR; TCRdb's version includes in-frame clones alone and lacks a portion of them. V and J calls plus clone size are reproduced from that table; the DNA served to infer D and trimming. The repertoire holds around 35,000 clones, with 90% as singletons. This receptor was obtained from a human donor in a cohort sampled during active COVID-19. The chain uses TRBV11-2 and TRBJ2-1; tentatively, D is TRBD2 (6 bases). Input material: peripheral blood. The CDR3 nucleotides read TGTGCCAGCAGCAAAGATCCGGGAGTGAGCTCCTACAATGAGCAGTTCTTC. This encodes CASSKDPGVSSYNEQFF.